This T cell receptor (beta chain) was retrieved from a study of blood T cell repertoires in COVID-19. TCRdb's table, derived via immunoSEQ multiplex PCR, lists solely in-frame clones and lacks some. The repertoire includes about 18,000 clones, around 80% of them detected once, and 11% to 15% sits in the top ten. CDR1 is LNHDA, CDR2 SQIVND, per germline (reference sequence). The CDR3 consists of 15 residues. V trimming: 6 bases; J trimming: 4 bases; junction bases outside the gene matches: 4. Sequenced input: peripheral blood. The clonotype originates from a man aged 35 to 55 with active or convalescent COVID-19. The gene calls are TRBV19 and TRBJ2-1, with TRBD2 matching 12 bases. As DNA, the CDR3 is TGTGCCAGTAGCCGGACTAGCGGGGCTTACAATGAGCAGTTCTTC. It yields the protein CASSRTSGAYNEQFF.